The 30 T cell receptor beta chains presented below share a single source sample, sequenced in a study of T cell responses to AZD1222 COVID-19 vaccine. TCRdb keeps only in-frame clones here, not all; method: immunoSEQ multiplex PCR. Among about 83,000 clones listed, 86% were seen once. This sample comprised peripheral blood, obtained on day 0 of AZD1222 vaccination. The receptors shown here come from an adult in good health.

The gene calls are TRBV5-6 and TRBJ2-3; D possibly uses TRBD1 or TRBD2 (5 bases each). CDR1 and CDR2 (germline): SGHDT, YYEEEE. Trimming cost V 4 bases and J 3 bases, with 15 bases left between them. This CDR3 spans 15 amino acids. The CDR3 is CASSRWDHFTDTQYF. The CDR3 DNA is TGTGCCAGCAGCCGATGGGACCACTTTACAGATACGCAGTATTTT. The full variable domain, with the rest looked up from reference TRBV5-6 and TRBJ2-3, is DAGVTQSPTHLIKTRGQQVTLRCSPKSGHDTVSWYQQALGQGPQFIFQYYEEEERQRGNFPDRFSGHQFPNYSSELNVNALLLGDSALYLCASSRWDHFTDTQYFGPGTRLTVL.

V is TRBV14 and J is TRBJ2-2; no clear D. The V gene lost 3 bases and the J gene lost 7 bases, with 15 bases spanning the gap. The CDR3 length is 15 residues. Germline V gene sequence: CDR1 SGHDN, CDR2 FVKESK. In nucleotides, the CDR3 is TGTGCCAGCAGCCATCAACGATTACGGGTCGGGGAGCTGTTTTTT. Its translation is CASSHQRLRVGELFF.

Comments on this clone: Other DNA sequences from this sample encode an identical CDR3 as well. The genes are TRBV19 and TRBJ2-3; D gene unclear. The CDR3 runs 12 residues. Germline CDR1 reads LNHDA; CDR2 reads SQIVND (reference sequence). V shed 3 bases and J shed 6 bases, with 7 bases lying between them. The CDR3 DNA reads as TGTGCCAGTAGTATCGGCCGGGATACGCAGTATTTT. Translation gives CASSIGRDTQYF.

The V call is TRBV4-1, the J call TRBJ1-5; D remains unclear. V was cut by 5 bases and J by 3 bases, with 14 bases left in between. The CDR3 runs 15 residues. Germline-derived CDR1 and CDR2 are MGHRA and YSYEKL. The CDR3: CASSAQSIDNQPQHF. The CDR3 bases are TGCGCCAGCAGCGCCCAATCCATAGACAATCAGCCCCAGCATTTT.

This clone was observed a few times. The chain uses TRBV15 and TRBJ1-4; 10 bases map to TRBD1. The CDR3 spans 14 residues. The ends lost 8 bases at V and 10 bases at J; junction bases unmatched: 10. Germline lookup yields CDR1 LNHNV and CDR2 YYDKDF (reference sequence). The CDR3 DNA follows: TGTGCCACCCGACCGGGACAGGGGAGAGGAAAACTGTTTTTT. This translates into CATRPGQGRGKLFF.

The J gene is TRBJ2-3, the V gene TRBV2, with D possibly matching TRBD2 (6 bases). Per germline, CDR1 SNHLY and CDR2 FYNNEI. With 4 bases removed from V and 1 base from J, the gap between germline ends came to 12 bases. The CDR3 covers 15 residues. CDR3 protein: CASSGNSGRTDTQYF. The DNA for the CDR3 is TGTGCCAGCAGTGGGAATAGCGGACGCACAGATACGCAGTATTTT.

The rearrangement joins TRBV21-1 to TRBJ1-6; the tabulated D call, TRBD1, remains unverified against the DNA. TRBV21-1 is designated a pseudogene. The CDR3 length is 16 residues. CDR3 sequence (DNA): TGTGCCAGCAGCAACTGGGGACAGGCTGGAAGATCACCCCTCCACTTT. Translating gives CASSNWGQAGRSPLHF.

The count of this clone is one. V is TRBV14 and J is TRBJ2-1, with 10 bases matching TRBD2. The V gene's germline CDR1 is SGHDN and CDR2 FVKESK. J lost 9 bases, V lost 0 bases, and 5 bases had no gene match. The CDR3 spans 15 residues. The CDR3, as DNA: TGTGCCAGCAGCCAAGAGGGTCTAGCGGGAGTTGAGCAGTTCTTC. Translated: CASSQEGLAGVEQFF.

V gene TRBV7-2 combines with J gene TRBJ2-7; maybe TRBD2 (5 bases). Trimming cost V 5 bases and J 6 bases, with 17 bases left between them. Germline CDR1 reads SGHTA; CDR2 reads FQGNSA. CDR3 length: 14 residues. The DNA for the CDR3 is TGTGCCAGCAGCCCAGCCGGGGTTCCCATCGAGCAGTACTTC. As protein: CASSPAGVPIEQYF. Full variable domain (missing parts from reference TRBV7-2 and TRBJ2-7): GAGVSQSPSNKVTEKGKDVELRCDPISGHTALYWYRQSLGQGLEFLIYFQGNSAPDKSGLPSDRFSAERTGGSVSTLTIQRTQQEDSAVYLCASSPAGVPIEQYFGPGTRLTVT.

This clone was recorded once. The chain carries TRBV28 and TRBJ2-6; D gene unclear. V lost 2 bases and J lost 0, with 5 bases in between. Germline V gene data show CDR1 as MDHEN and CDR2 as SYDVKM. This CDR3 contains 15 residues. The CDR3: CASSLTPSGANVLTF. The DNA of the CDR3 is TGTGCCAGCAGTTTAACACCCTCTGGGGCCAACGTCCTGACTTTC. The entire variable domain, with the rest obtained from reference TRBV28 and TRBJ2-6, is as follows: DVKVTQSSRYLVKRTGEKVFLECVQDMDHENMFWYRQDPGLGLRLIYFSYDVKMKEKGDIPEGYSVSREKKERFSLILESASTNQTSMYLCASSLTPSGANVLTFGAGSRLTVL.

This chain's CDR3 is CASSFSAGGNSEQFF. The CDR3, as DNA: TGTGCCAGCAGCTTTTCCGCCGGGGGCAACAGTGAGCAGTTCTTC. The V and J genes are TRBV11-2 and TRBJ2-1, with D tentatively TRBD1 or TRBD2 (6 bases each). The V gene's germline CDR1 is SGHAT and CDR2 FQNNGV. Trimming shortened V by 3 bases and J by 9 bases, and 18 bases separated the two germline ends. The CDR3 extends over 15 amino acids.

The chain is built from TRBV27 and TRBJ1-6; D is uncertain. The CDR3 has 13 residues. CDR1 and CDR2 from the germline V gene are MNHEY and SMNVEV (reference sequence). V gave up 6 bases and J gave up 4 bases, with 7 bases separating them. CDR3 in DNA: TGTGCCAGCAGGGGCAGTTATAATTCACCCCTCCACTTT. This codes for CASRGSYNSPLHF.

This sequence joins TRBV5-1 and TRBJ1-2; D might be TRBD1 (5 bases). The CDR3 loop spans 14 amino acids. Trimming left V 4 bases short and J 4 bases short, with 14 bases between. The germline gives CDR1 SGHRS, CDR2 YFSETQ. The CDR3 bases are TGCGCCAGCAGCGGAACCGGGACGGCCTATGGCTACACCTTC. Amino acids: CASSGTGTAYGYTF.

The rearrangement joins TRBV10-3 to TRBJ2-3; D gene uncertain. The V gene's germline CDR1 is ENHRY and CDR2 SYGVKD. Between the trimmed V and J ends, which lost 0 bases and 0 bases, there was a span of 13 bases. This CDR3 spans 17 amino acids. As DNA, the CDR3 is TGTGCCATCAGTGAGTCGCTCACCGCGCCTAGCACAGATACGCAGTATTTT. Translation: CAISESLTAPSTDTQYF.

This clone was observed a handful of times. V is TRBV7-2 and J is TRBJ1-6, with unresolved D. There are 15 residues in the CDR3. Looked up from germline, CDR1 is SGHTA and CDR2 is FQGNSA. Trimming took off 0 bases at V and 5 bases at J, with 8 bases between the two ends. The CDR3 DNA reads as TGTGCCAGCAGCTTAGCGGCAGGCAATAATTCACCCCTCCACTTT. Amino acids: CASSLAAGNNSPLHF.

This clone was seen more than once but under ten times. The rearrangement links TRBV28 to TRBJ1-1, with TRBD1 as a possible D gene (5 bases). V was pared by 4 bases and J by 4 bases, with 10 bases between. The germline V gene encodes CDR1 MDHEN and CDR2 SYDVKM. This CDR3 region has 13 residues. The CDR3 nucleotides are TGTGCCAGCAGTTACGGGGGTCGCACTGAAGCTTTCTTT. It encodes CASSYGGRTEAFF.

The chain couples TRBV3-1 (or the pseudogene TRBV3-2) to TRBJ1-2; no definite D call. The CDR3 runs 13 residues. CDR1 LGHDT and CDR2 YNNKEL come from the germline V gene (reference sequence). The V gene lost 0 bases and the J gene lost 5 bases, with 7 bases spanning the gap. The CDR3 is CASSQDRFYGYTF. The DNA of the CDR3 is TGTGCCAGCAGCCAAGATCGGTTTTATGGCTACACCTTC.

The J gene is TRBJ2-7, the V gene TRBV6-2 or TRBV6-3; D is unclear. V lost 0 bases to trimming and J lost 4 bases, with 4 bases between them. Germline values: CDR1 MNHEY, CDR2 SVGEGT. The CDR3 runs to 12 residues. The CDR3 sequence: CASSYSVYEQYF. The CDR3, as DNA: TGTGCCAGCAGTTACTCGGTTTACGAGCAGTACTTC.

J is TRBJ2-5 and V is TRBV4-2; D is unclear. Germline V gene data show CDR1 as LGHNA and CDR2 as YNFKEQ. V was shortened by 0 bases and J by 5 bases, with 25 bases between the two germline ends. This CDR3 is built from 19 residues. The DNA for the CDR3 is TGTGCCAGCAGCCAAGAAGCTTTGCTGGGTACCCGCCCTTGGGAGACCCAGTACTTC. This codes for CASSQEALLGTRPWETQYF.

This clone came up once. CDR3 sequence (DNA): TGTGCCACCAGTGATTGGGGGGGTCTTGCCAATGAGCAGTTCTTC. Translating it yields CATSDWGGLANEQFF. V is TRBV24-1 and J is TRBJ2-1, with 7 bases lining up with TRBD2. In germline, CDR1 is KGHDR, CDR2 SFDVKD. The CDR3 is 15 amino acids. The junction had 6 bases not matched to a gene; V was cut back by 2 bases and J by 6 bases.

This clone occurred once. V gene TRBV28 combines with J gene TRBJ1-5; 10 bases align to TRBD1. The V gene end was trimmed by 7 bases and the J gene end by 2 bases; junction bases not matched to a gene: 11. This CDR3 spans 17 amino acids. The germline CDR1 and CDR2 sequences are MDHEN and SYDVKM. CDR3 in amino acids: CASTPTGGFQGNQPQHF. The CDR3 coding sequence is TGTGCCAGCACCCCGACAGGGGGCTTCCAGGGCAATCAGCCCCAGCATTTT.

The gene calls are TRBV5-1 and TRBJ2-2; D is possibly TRBD2 (6 bases). The CDR3 contains 18 residues. CDR1 SGHRS and CDR2 YFSETQ come from the germline V gene. V shed 0 bases and J shed 2 bases, with 17 bases lying between them. The CDR3 nucleotides are TGCGCCAGCAGCTTGGATCAAAGTAGCGGTTACAACACCGGGGAGCTGTTTTTT. Translation: CASSLDQSSGYNTGELFF.

This clone has only a few counts. This rearrangement joins TRBV30 to TRBJ1-5, with TRBD1 identical over 8 bases. Germline V gene data show CDR1 as GTSNPN and CDR2 as SVGIG (reference sequence). Trimming removed 6 bases from V and 0 bases from J; junction bases left unmatched: 1. CDR3 size: 13 residues. CDR3 loop: CACDRGSNQPQHF. The CDR3 coding sequence is TGTGCCTGCGACAGGGGTAGCAATCAGCCCCAGCATTTT.

The V call is TRBV11-2, the J call TRBJ2-5, with unresolved D. The V gene lost 5 bases and the J gene lost 1 base, with 5 bases spanning the gap. This CDR3 is 12 amino acids long. CDR1 is SGHAT, CDR2 FQNNGV, per germline. This CDR3 reads CASSQTQETQYF. In nucleotides, the CDR3 is TGTGCCAGCAGCCAGACCCAAGAGACCCAGTACTTC.

This chain connects TRBV7-6 to TRBJ2-1; a possible D gene is TRBD1 (7 bases). The ends were cut back, 5 bases at V and 0 bases at J, with 20 bases in the middle. Germline CDR1 and CDR2: SGHVS and FNYEAQ. The CDR3 consists of 18 residues. The CDR3 DNA reads as TGTGCCAGCAGCCCCCAGGGGGGACGGCGGAGCTCCTACAATGAGCAGTTCTTC. It is translated as CASSPQGGRRSSYNEQFF.

V gene TRBV5-1 combines with J gene TRBJ1-2; D might be TRBD1 (6 bases). The CDR3 covers 12 residues. Per germline, CDR1 SGHRS and CDR2 YFSETQ. V was pared by 5 bases and J by 7 bases, with 12 bases between. CDR3 nucleotides: TGCGCCAGCAGTGGGGGGCAAGGTGGCTACACCTTC. Its protein is CASSGGQGGYTF.

V is TRBV9 and J is TRBJ1-6; D remains unclear. CDR3 length: 16 residues. Germline CDR1 is SGDLS and CDR2 is YYNGEE. The V end lost 4 bases, the J end lost 1 base, and 12 bases lay between the germline ends. As DNA, the CDR3 is TGTGCCAGCAGCCCTCGGGCGGGGTCCTATAATTCACCCCTCCACTTT. Its protein is CASSPRAGSYNSPLHF.

The CDR3 DNA reads as TGTGCCAGCAGTTACCGACAGGGGAGGTCGGCTGAAGCTTTCTTT. Residues: CASSYRQGRSAEAFF. V gene TRBV6-2 or TRBV6-3 combines with J gene TRBJ1-1, with TRBD1 matching over 8 bases. Germline loops: CDR1 MNHEY, CDR2 SVGEGT. J lost 6 bases, V lost 2 bases, and 8 bases had no gene match. This CDR3 is 15 amino acids long.

The V call is TRBV19, the J call TRBJ2-2; no definite D call. V dropped 1 base and J dropped 7 bases, with 4 bases sitting between them. Per the germline V gene, CDR1 is LNHDA and CDR2 is SQIVND (reference sequence). CDR3 size: 12 residues. The DNA for the CDR3 is TGTGCCAGTAGTATAGCCAGCGGGGAGCTGTTTTTT. Translated: CASSIASGELFF. The full variable domain, its missing parts supplied by reference TRBV19 and TRBJ2-2, is DGGITQSPKYLFRKEGQNVTLSCEQNLNHDAMYWYRQDPGQGLRLIYYSQIVNDFQKGDIAEGYSVSREKKESFPLTVTSAQKNPTAFYLCASSIASGELFFGEGSRLTVL.

This clone was recorded once. The rearrangement uses TRBV18 and TRBJ1-1; D is ambiguous. Germline CDR1 reads KGHSH; CDR2 reads LQKENI. Trimming took 4 bases from V and 3 from J, leaving 15 bases between them. The CDR3 extends over 15 amino acids. CDR3 region: CASSRRGGVDTEAFF. The CDR3, as DNA: TGTGCCAGCTCACGGAGAGGTGGGGTGGACACTGAAGCTTTCTTT.